These 19 T cell receptor beta chains originate from one sample sequenced in a study of blood T cells in healthy people across ages. The use of a sample-barcoded 5' primer and a J-beta primer mix characterized a second PCR of about 7 to 12 cycles. MiXCR, run by TCRdb on the 5' RACE reads, gives a single entry per CDR3 protein. The profile shows 1.5 million to 2 million distinct CDR3 sequences, 28% of them singletons. The specimen was blood. These receptors originate from a woman under 40 in good health.

This clonotype has a handful of counts. One base away lies a much larger clone, so this may be a sequencing read error. This chain links TRBV29-1 with TRBJ2-7; no reliable D call. The CDR3 spans 12 residues. Per germline, CDR1 SQVTM and CDR2 ANQGSEA. As DNA, the CDR3 is TGCAGCGCTCTCGAGGTTTCCTACGAGCGGTACTTC. Its protein product is CSALEVSYERYF.

Only a few counts were recorded for this clonotype. The CDR3 sequence is CASSPNPAYNEQFF. The CDR3 coding sequence is TGTGCCAGCAGCCCAAATCCGGCCTACAATGAGCAGTTCTTC. The rearrangement joins TRBV7-2 to TRBJ2-1; no definite D call. Trimming removed 5 bases from V and 2 bases from J, with 10 bases in between. This CDR3 has 14 residues. Germline V gene data show CDR1 as SGHTA and CDR2 as FQGNSA.

This clonotype was counted between two and nine times. The rearrangement joins TRBV7-6 to TRBJ2-5, with D hard to call. From germline, CDR1 is SGHVS and CDR2 FNYEAQ. This CDR3 is 13 amino acids long. V was shortened by 1 base and J by 9 bases, with 12 bases between the two germline ends. CDR3 in amino acids: CASSLEARVAQYF. The CDR3, as DNA: TGTGCCAGCAGCTTAGAAGCACGGGTTGCCCAGTACTTC.

The rearrangement links TRBV5-1 to TRBJ2-3; 9 nucleotides line up with TRBD2. Germline V CDR1 and CDR2: SGHRS, YFSETQ. The CDR3 has 17 amino acids. V shed 4 bases and J 3 bases; nucleotides not matched to a gene: 12. As DNA, the CDR3 is TGCGCCAGCAGCCCAACCCTTAGCGGGGGAGGGACAGATACGCAGTATTTT. It translates to CASSPTLSGGGTDTQYF.

The chain employs TRBV5-6 and TRBJ2-6; D gene uncertain. V was trimmed by 2 bases and J by 0 bases, leaving 9 bases between them. This CDR3 has 16 residues. CDR1 SGHDT and CDR2 YYEEEE come from the germline V gene. The CDR3 loop reads CASSFVSFSGANVLTF. The CDR3 coding sequence is TGTGCCAGCAGCTTTGTTTCTTTCTCTGGGGCCAACGTCCTGACTTTC.

This sequence joins TRBV20-1 and TRBJ2-1; D not resolved. V lost 3 bases to trimming and J lost 10 bases, with 10 bases between them. The germline V gene encodes CDR1 DFQATT and CDR2 SNEGSKA (reference sequence). The CDR3 loop spans 11 amino acids. The DNA for the CDR3 is TGCAGTGCTAGTTTTGTCGGGGAGCAGTTCTTC. Translation: CSASFVGEQFF.

V usage is TRBV12-3 or TRBV12-4 and J usage is TRBJ2-6; D not resolved. V was pared by 5 bases and J by 1 base, with 12 bases between. The CDR3 length is 16 residues. CDR3 protein: CASSPNRPSGANVLTF. The CDR3 coding sequence is TGTGCCAGCAGTCCAAACCGCCCGTCTGGGGCCAACGTCCTGACTTTC.

This clonotype has at least ten counts. The J gene is TRBJ2-7, the V gene TRBV6-6, with 13 bases fitting TRBD2. J gave up 6 bases and V 6 bases, and 8 bases lay outside the gene matches. Per the germline V gene, CDR1 is MNHNY and CDR2 is SVGAGI (reference sequence). This CDR3 spans 15 amino acids. CDR3 region: CASRLGLAGDLEQYF. The CDR3 nucleotides read TGTGCCAGCAGGCTTGGACTAGCGGGAGATCTCGAGCAGTACTTC.

V is TRBV7-7 and J is TRBJ2-3; 11 nucleotides align to TRBD2. Germline values: CDR1 SSHAT, CDR2 FNYEAQ (reference sequence). With 4 bases clipped from V and 6 bases from J, the junction kept 6 bases outside the gene matches. The CDR3 length is 15 residues. The CDR3 region is CASSSGLAVVDTQYF. DNA for the CDR3: TGTGCCAGCAGCTCGGGACTAGCGGTAGTCGATACGCAGTATTTT. The full variable domain, in which reference TRBV7-7 and TRBJ2-3 provide the parts outside the CDR3, is GAGVSQSPRYKVTKRGQDVTLRCDPISSHATLYWYQQALGQGPEFLTYFNYEAQPDKSGLPSDRFSAERPEGSISTLTIQRTEQRDSAMYRCASSSGLAVVDTQYFGPGTRLTVL.

This chain joins TRBV25-1 and TRBJ2-7, with no clear D. The CDR3 contains 15 residues. V dropped 1 base and J dropped 2 bases, with 12 bases sitting between them. Germline V gene lookup returns CDR1 MGHDK and CDR2 SYGVNS. The CDR3 is CASSEWAYDAYEQYF. CDR3 in DNA: TGTGCCAGCAGTGAATGGGCGTATGATGCCTACGAGCAGTACTTC.

This clonotype turned up a few times. This chain uses TRBV6-5 with TRBJ2-3; D uncertain. In germline, CDR1 is MNHEY, CDR2 SVGAGI. The CDR3 has 13 residues. The germline V and J ends were trimmed by 5 bases and 4 bases, with 10 bases remaining between them. DNA for the CDR3: TGTGCCAGCAGTCTCGGTATCGCAGATACGCAGTATTTT. Its translation: CASSLGIADTQYF.

This chain uses TRBV19 with TRBJ2-7; tentative D call: TRBD1 (7 bases). Trimming removed 3 bases from V and 2 bases from J, with 11 bases in between. CDR1 and CDR2 from the germline V gene are LNHDA and SQIVND (reference sequence). The CDR3 is 14 residues long. This CDR3 is CASSIAGQTYEQYF. CDR3 sequence (DNA): TGTGCCAGTAGTATTGCGGGACAGACCTACGAGCAGTACTTC.

This clonotype was counted ten times or more. The chain joins TRBV7-2 to TRBJ2-7; 9 bases are shared with TRBD2. The J segment lost 6 bases and the V segment lost 6 bases, leaving 15 bases of the junction unmatched. CDR1 is SGHTA, CDR2 FQGNSA, per germline. This CDR3 has 16 residues. The chain's CDR3 is CASSSDLAGVGFEQYF. The CDR3 coding sequence is TGTGCCAGCAGTTCGGATTTAGCGGGAGTAGGCTTCGAGCAGTACTTC. The entire variable domain, with the rest obtained from reference TRBV7-2 and TRBJ2-7, is as follows: GAGVSQSPSNKVTEKGKDVELRCDPISGHTALYWYRQSLGQGLEFLIYFQGNSAPDKSGLPSDRFSAERTGGSVSTLTIQRTQQEDSAVYLCASSSDLAGVGFEQYFGPGTRLTVT.

This clonotype has more than one count but fewer than ten. The chain couples TRBV12-3 or TRBV12-4 to TRBJ2-1; no reliable D call. The CDR3 consists of 11 residues. The ends were cut back, 6 bases at V and 10 bases at J, with 10 bases in the middle. CDR3 region: CASSSPREQFF. In DNA form, the CDR3 reads TGTGCCAGCAGCTCCCCCCGCGAGCAGTTCTTC.

The chain combines TRBV12-3 or TRBV12-4 with TRBJ1-2; 7 bases are a match to TRBD1. The CDR3 is 14 residues long. V shed 6 bases and J 4 bases; nucleotides not matched to a gene: 8. CDR3 sequence (DNA): TGTGCCAGCAGAAAAACAGGGGAGGCCTATGGCTACACCTTC. The encoded protein is CASRKTGEAYGYTF.

This clonotype appeared a few times. This chain joins TRBV27 and TRBJ2-7, with D perhaps matching TRBD1 (6 bases). The tail of the sequence fits TRBJ2-1 better, so the J call may be wrong. The germline V gene has CDR1 MNHEY and CDR2 SMNVEV (reference sequence). The CDR3 totals 13 residues. The CDR3 spells CASSLRPQGTQFF. In DNA, the CDR3 is TGTGCCAGCAGTTTGAGGCCTCAGGGGACCCAGTTCTTC.

V gene TRBV29-1 combines with J gene TRBJ1-1; TRBD1 matches at 7 bases. This CDR3 has 14 residues. Per the germline V gene, CDR1 is SQVTM and CDR2 is ANQGSEA. With V trimmed by 4 bases and J by 4 bases, 9 bases remained unmatched. This CDR3 is CSVASGTVGTEAFF. The CDR3 nucleotides read TGCAGCGTTGCCTCTGGGACAGTTGGCACTGAAGCTTTCTTT.

The rearrangement joins TRBV6-2 or TRBV6-3 to TRBJ2-7; D remains unclear. Trimming removed 5 bases at V and 3 bases at J, with 11 bases between. Germline V gene sequence: CDR1 MNHEY, CDR2 SVGEGT. This CDR3 contains 13 residues. CDR3 in DNA: TGTGCCAGCAGTCAGACTTCTAACTACGAGCAGTACTTC. Translated, it gives CASSQTSNYEQYF.

The rearrangement links TRBV7-9 to TRBJ2-5; perhaps TRBD2 as D (6 bases). The CDR3 has 15 residues. Germline assignment: CDR1 SEHNR and CDR2 FQNEAQ (reference sequence). Trimming stripped 2 bases from V and 5 bases from J, with 15 bases between. The CDR3 is CASSLTQGGHETQYF. The CDR3 nucleotides read TGTGCCAGCAGCTTAACGCAGGGAGGTCATGAGACCCAGTACTTC.